This T cell receptor beta chain derives from a study of shared clonotypes between healthy human individuals. The CDR3 runs to 17 residues. V was clipped by 0 bases and J by 0 bases, with 10 bases between them. Per the germline V gene, CDR1 is SGDLS and CDR2 is YYNGEE. As for this clone: What it binds is unknown.

Study results and caveats: Sharing of clonotypes among donors was expected to vary with sequencing depth.

Deep-level running was used for the assay. Measured with immunoSEQ multiplex PCR; TCRdb has only the in-frame clones, and not every one. The sample consists of about 2.3 million clones, just under 95% of them appearing once. Sequenced material: naive CD4+ T cells from PBMCs. This sample's subset: CD45RA+ positively selected. This sequence was found in a young man in good health. Some clones in this sample may be carry-over from other donors' samples. The chain employs TRBV9 and TRBJ1-6; D is ambiguous. The CDR3: CASSVGMDRSYNSPLHF. The CDR3 DNA reads TGTGCCAGCAGCGTAGGGATGGACCGCTCCTATAATTCACCCCTCCACTTT.